This T cell receptor beta chain was sequenced for a study of OX40 agonist ivuxolimab in advanced cancers. Study-wide background: Patients received ivuxolimab, an agonistic anti-OX40 (CD134) antibody. Those enrolled were roughly 80% male, with a mean age of around 58 years and ages from roughly 23 to 80. General study findings and limits: Circulating CD4+ and CD8+ T cells showed clonal expansion by week 6 at 0.1 to 3.0 mg/kg.

Autoimmune disease history or systemic immunosuppression led to patients being barred. This clone was seen a few times. Antigen specificity is unknown. The repertoire was sequenced with immunoSEQ multiplex PCR; TCRdb's copy has only in-frame clones and lacks some. The sample has roughly 92,000 clones, around 91% seen once. The CDR3 spans 14 residues. CDR1 is GTSNPN, CDR2 SVGIG, per germline (reference sequence). V was trimmed by 3 bases and J by 1 base, leaving 12 bases between them. The chain is built from TRBV30 and TRBJ1-1; no definite D call. The sample was CD4+ or CD8+ T cells sorted from blood, taken in a trial of the OX40 agonist ivuxolimab. The TCR was taken from an adult with an advanced solid tumor such as melanoma, head and neck, liver or kidney cancer. The CDR3 sequence: CAWRSLTGNTEAFF. CDR3 nucleotide sequence: TGTGCCTGGAGGTCTTTAACGGGGAACACTGAAGCTTTCTTT.